Listed below are T cell receptor beta chains from one sample, sequenced in a study of blood T cell repertoires in COVID-19. The assay was immunoSEQ multiplex PCR, and TCRdb's table has in-frame clones only and misses some. The data show 69,000 or so clones, around 80% seen once. Sequenced material: peripheral blood. All receptors come from a man aged 50-60 years with COVID-19, enrolled during active disease. The CDR3 runs from the conserved cysteine through the conserved F or W. Fields, in order: V gene, D gene, J gene, clone size, CDR3 protein, CDR3 DNA. The D gene is left open where the match is weak. Only part of the rows carry a size: once, few, many, or a class if the clone is expanded.

>TRBV7-8|-|TRBJ2-3|-
CASSLGGGGTDTQYF
TGTGCCAGCAGCTTAGGAGGGGGGGGGACAGATACGCAGTATTTT
>TRBV24-1|-|TRBJ2-3|-
CATSDFKDTQYF
TGTGCCACCAGTGATTTTAAAGATACGCAGTATTTT
>TRBV5-1|-|TRBJ2-5|-
CASRRASGVETQYF
TGCGCCAGCAGACGGGCGAGCGGCGTAGAGACCCAGTACTTC
>TRBV7-9|-|TRBJ1-2|-
CASTDRTVDHYGYTF
TGTGCCAGCACCGACCGGACAGTGGATCACTATGGCTACACCTTC
>TRBV2|TRBD2|TRBJ2-7|few
CAIAGTSGVPSYEQYF
TGTGCCATCGCGGGGACTAGCGGGGTTCCTTCCTACGAGCAGTACTTC
>TRBV12-3/TRBV12-4|TRBD2|TRBJ2-5|-
CASSQTSDQTQYF
TGTGCCAGCAGTCAGACTAGCGACCAGACCCAGTACTTC
>TRBV4-1|-|TRBJ2-7|-
CASSQVGDYEQYF
TGCGCCAGCAGCCAAGTCGGGGACTACGAGCAGTACTTC
>TRBV13|TRBD2|TRBJ2-5|once
CASSSRLAGALEETQYF
TGTGCCAGCAGCTCCCGACTAGCGGGGGCCCTGGAAGAGACCCAGTACTTC
>TRBV5-4|TRBD2|TRBJ2-3|-
CASSSRLAGETDTQYF
TGTGCCAGCAGTTCCCGACTAGCGGGGGAAACAGATACGCAGTATTTT
>TRBV6-2/TRBV6-3|-|TRBJ1-2|-
CASSFGANYGYTF
TGTGCCAGCAGTTTTGGAGCTAACTATGGCTACACCTTC
>TRBV7-9|-|TRBJ2-2|few
CASSFVAGNTGELFF
TGTGCCAGCAGCTTTGTAGCCGGAAACACCGGGGAGCTGTTTTTT
>TRBV10-3|-|TRBJ2-1|-
CAIGINGDNEQFF
TGTGCCATCGGAATCAACGGAGACAATGAGCAGTTCTTC
>TRBV3-1/TRBV3-2|-|TRBJ1-3|-
CASSQVPPLSQPSGNTIYF
TGTGCCAGCAGCCAAGTTCCTCCCCTCAGTCAACCTTCTGGAAACACCATATATTTT
>TRBV4-2|-|TRBJ2-6|-
CASSQGAGSSSGANVLTF
TGTGCCAGCAGCCAAGGGGCGGGATCCTCCTCTGGGGCCAACGTCCTGACTTTC
>TRBV7-2|-|TRBJ1-2|once
CASSLATRYGYTF
TGTGCCAGCAGCTTAGCGACGCGGTATGGCTACACCTTC
>TRBV7-9|-|TRBJ2-2|-
CASSAGLTGELFF
TGTGCCAGCAGCGCCGGACTCACCGGGGAGCTGTTTTTT
>TRBV2|TRBD1|TRBJ2-7|-
CASSRTGTGLGEQYF
TGTGCCAGCAGTAGAACCGGGACAGGCCTGGGAGAGCAGTACTTC
>TRBV5-1|TRBD1|TRBJ2-3|-
CASSSGTGRWEDTQYF
TGCGCCAGCAGCTCAGGGACAGGGCGGTGGGAAGATACGCAGTATTTT
>TRBV23-1|TRBD1|TRBJ2-7|-
CASSHKQGARSRSLEQYF
TGCGCCAGCAGTCACAAACAGGGGGCGCGGTCGCGGTCTTTGGAGCAGTACTTC
>TRBV9|-|TRBJ2-1|-
CASSVTRSEVYNEQFF
TGTGCCAGCAGCGTGACCCGGTCGGAGGTCTACAATGAGCAGTTCTTC